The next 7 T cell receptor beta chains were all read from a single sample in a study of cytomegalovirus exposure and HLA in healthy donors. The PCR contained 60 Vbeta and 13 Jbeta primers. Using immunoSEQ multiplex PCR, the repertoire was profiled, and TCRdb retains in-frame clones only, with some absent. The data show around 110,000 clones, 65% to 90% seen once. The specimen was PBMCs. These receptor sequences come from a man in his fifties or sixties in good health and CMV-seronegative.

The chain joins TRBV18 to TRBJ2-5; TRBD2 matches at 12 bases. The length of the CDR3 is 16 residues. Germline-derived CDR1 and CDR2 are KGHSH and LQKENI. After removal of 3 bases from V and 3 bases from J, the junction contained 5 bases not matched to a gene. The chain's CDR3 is CASSPPLAGGKETQYF. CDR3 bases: TGTGCCAGCTCACCGCCACTAGCGGGGGGAAAAGAGACCCAGTACTTC.

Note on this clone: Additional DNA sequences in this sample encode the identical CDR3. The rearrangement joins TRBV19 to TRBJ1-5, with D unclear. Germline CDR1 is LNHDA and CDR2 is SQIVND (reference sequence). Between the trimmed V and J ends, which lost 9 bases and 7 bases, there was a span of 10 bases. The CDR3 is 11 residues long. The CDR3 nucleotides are TGTGCCAGCGGGGAGGCACAGCCCCAGCATTTT. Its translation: CASGEAQPQHF.

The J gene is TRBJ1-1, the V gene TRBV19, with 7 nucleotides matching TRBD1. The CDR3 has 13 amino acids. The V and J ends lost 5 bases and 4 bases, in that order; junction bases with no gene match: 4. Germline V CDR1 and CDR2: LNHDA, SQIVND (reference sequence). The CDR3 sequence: CASSSGQSTEAFF. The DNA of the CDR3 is TGTGCCAGTAGTTCGGGACAGAGCACTGAAGCTTTCTTT.

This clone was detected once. CDR3 sequence reads: CASTGRGTNYGYTF. The CDR3 DNA sequence: TGTGCCAGCACGGGGCGGGGGACTAACTATGGCTACACCTTC. The chain joins TRBV6-6 to TRBJ1-2; weak D call: TRBD1 (5 bases). V lost 7 bases to trimming and J lost 0 bases, with 12 bases between them. The CDR3 contains 14 residues. CDR1 and CDR2 (germline): MNHNY, SVGAGI (reference sequence).

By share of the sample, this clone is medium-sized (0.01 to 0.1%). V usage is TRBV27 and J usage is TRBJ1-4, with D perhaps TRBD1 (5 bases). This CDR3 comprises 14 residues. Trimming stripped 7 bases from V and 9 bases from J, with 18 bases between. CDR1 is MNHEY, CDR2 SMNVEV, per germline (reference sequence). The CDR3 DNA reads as TGTGCCAGCAAGCTCAACAGGATCAGTAAAAAACTGTTTTTT. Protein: CASKLNRISKKLFF.

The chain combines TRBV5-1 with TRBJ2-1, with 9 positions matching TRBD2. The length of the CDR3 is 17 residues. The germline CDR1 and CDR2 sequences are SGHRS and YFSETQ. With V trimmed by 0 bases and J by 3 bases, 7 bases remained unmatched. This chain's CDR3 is CASSLVSSGDNYNEQFF. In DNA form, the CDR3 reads TGCGCCAGCAGCTTGGTGTCTAGCGGGGACAACTACAATGAGCAGTTCTTC.

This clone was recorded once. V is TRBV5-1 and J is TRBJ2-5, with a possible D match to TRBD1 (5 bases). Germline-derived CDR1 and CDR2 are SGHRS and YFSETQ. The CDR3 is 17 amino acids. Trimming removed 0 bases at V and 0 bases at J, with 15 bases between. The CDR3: CASSLVSGKEYQETQYF. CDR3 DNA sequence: TGCGCCAGCAGCTTGGTCTCAGGGAAGGAGTACCAAGAGACCCAGTACTTC.